This T cell receptor (beta chain) came from a study of CD8+CD57+ T cells in acquired aplastic anemia. For the study at large: Yields of DNA that came from sorted CD4+ and CD8+ cells averaged about 2.9 ug. Study results and caveats: Researchers reported that CD8+ Simpson's diversity was not significantly different in patients versus controls. Shared by patients and controls, twenty-nine CD8+ CDR3s were abundant in patients.

A word on this clonotype: Its cognate antigen is unknown.

Genomic DNA was employed as the template in profiling TCR beta VDJ and CDR3. TCRdb redid the calling of the reads with MiXCR, one entry per CDR3 protein. The sample has under 350,000 distinct CDR3 sequences, 50% to 70% seen once. The source of this sequence is a human donor with severe aplastic anemia or a healthy control (not recorded which). The sequenced sample consisted of sorted CD4+, CD8+, or CD8+CD57+ T cells (not recorded which) from PBMCs.

The chain's CDR3 is CASSPPNSRTYEQYF. Written as DNA, the CDR3 is TGTGCCAGCAGCCCCCCGAATAGCAGAACCTACGAGCAGTACTTC. This chain uses TRBV13 with TRBJ2-7, with D uncertain. The CDR3 spans 15 residues. V shed 5 bases and J shed 2 bases, with 16 bases lying between them. Germline V gene sequence: CDR1 PRHDT, CDR2 FYEKMQ (reference sequence).